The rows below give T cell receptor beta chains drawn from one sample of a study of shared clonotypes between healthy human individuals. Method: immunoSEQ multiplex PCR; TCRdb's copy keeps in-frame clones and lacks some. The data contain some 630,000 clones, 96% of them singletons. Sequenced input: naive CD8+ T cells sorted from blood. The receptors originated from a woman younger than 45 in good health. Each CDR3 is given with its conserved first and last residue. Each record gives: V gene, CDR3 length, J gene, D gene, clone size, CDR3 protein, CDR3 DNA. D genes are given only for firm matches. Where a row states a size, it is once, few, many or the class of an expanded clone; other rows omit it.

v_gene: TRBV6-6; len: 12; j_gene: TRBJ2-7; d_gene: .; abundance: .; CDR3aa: CASSYSGFEQYF; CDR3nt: TGTGCCAGCAGTTACTCAGGTTTCGAGCAGTACTTC
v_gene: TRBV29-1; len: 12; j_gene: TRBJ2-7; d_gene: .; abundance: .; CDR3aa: CSVEGDNYEQYF; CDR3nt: TGCAGCGTTGAAGGGGACAACTACGAGCAGTACTTC
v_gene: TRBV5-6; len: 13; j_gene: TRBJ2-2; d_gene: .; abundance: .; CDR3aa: CASSLGNTGELFF; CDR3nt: TGTGCCAGCAGCTTGGGAAACACCGGGGAGCTGTTTTTT
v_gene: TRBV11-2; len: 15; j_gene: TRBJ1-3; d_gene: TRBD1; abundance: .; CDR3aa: CASSLEARGGNTIYF; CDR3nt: TGTGCCAGCAGCTTAGAGGCCAGGGGGGGAAACACCATATATTTT
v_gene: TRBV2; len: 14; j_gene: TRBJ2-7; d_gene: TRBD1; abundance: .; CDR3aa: CASRPGQGAIEQYF; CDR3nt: TGTGCCAGCAGACCCGGACAGGGGGCGATCGAGCAGTACTTC
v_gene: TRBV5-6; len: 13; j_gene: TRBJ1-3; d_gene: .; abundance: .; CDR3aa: CASRSAEGNTIYF; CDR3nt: TGTGCCAGCAGGTCGGCCGAGGGAAACACCATATATTTT
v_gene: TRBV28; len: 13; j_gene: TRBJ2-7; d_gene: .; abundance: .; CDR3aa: CASSLASSYEQYF; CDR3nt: TGTGCCAGCAGTTTAGCTAGCTCCTACGAGCAGTACTTC
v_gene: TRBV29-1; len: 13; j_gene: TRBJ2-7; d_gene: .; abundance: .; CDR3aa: CSVLGRTSYEQYF; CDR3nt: TGCAGCGTCCTGGGACGGACCTCCTACGAGCAGTACTTC
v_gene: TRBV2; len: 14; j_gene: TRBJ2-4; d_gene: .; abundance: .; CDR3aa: CASMDFSAKNIQYF; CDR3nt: TGTGCCAGCATGGACTTCTCAGCCAAAAACATTCAGTACTTC
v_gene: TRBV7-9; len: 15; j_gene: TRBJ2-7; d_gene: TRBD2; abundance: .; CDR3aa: CASSALAGGRHEQYF; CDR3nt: TGTGCCAGCAGCGCCCTAGCGGGAGGACGACACGAGCAGTACTTC
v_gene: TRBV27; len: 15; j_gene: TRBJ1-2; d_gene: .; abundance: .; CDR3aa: CASSPRLTSNYGYTF; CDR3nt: TGTGCCAGCAGTCCCCGACTCACCTCAAACTATGGCTACACCTTC
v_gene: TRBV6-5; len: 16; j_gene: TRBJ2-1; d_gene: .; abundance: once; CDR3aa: CASSYSSGEANNEQFF; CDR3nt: TGTGCCAGCAGTTACTCGTCGGGAGAGGCTAACAATGAGCAGTTCTTC
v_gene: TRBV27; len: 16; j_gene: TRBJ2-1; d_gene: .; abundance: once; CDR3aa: CASSLYWTSANNEQFF; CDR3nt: TGTGCCAGCAGTTTATATTGGACGTCGGCTAACAATGAGCAGTTCTTC
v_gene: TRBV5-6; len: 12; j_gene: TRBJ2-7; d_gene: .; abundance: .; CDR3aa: CASSLEGFEQYF; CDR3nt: TGTGCCAGCAGCTTGGAAGGGTTCGAGCAGTACTTC
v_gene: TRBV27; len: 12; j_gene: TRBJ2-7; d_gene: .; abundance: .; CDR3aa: CASSRRGSEQYF; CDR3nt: TGTGCCAGCAGTAGACGGGGCTCCGAGCAGTACTTC
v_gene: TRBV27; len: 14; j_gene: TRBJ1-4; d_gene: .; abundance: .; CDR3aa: CASRGGGGIEKLFF; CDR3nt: TGTGCCAGCAGGGGAGGAGGGGGAATTGAAAAACTGTTTTTT
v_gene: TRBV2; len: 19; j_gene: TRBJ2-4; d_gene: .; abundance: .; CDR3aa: CASSGERRQNLLAKNIQYF; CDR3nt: TGTGCCAGCAGTGGAGAACGTCGACAGAACCTTCTAGCCAAAAACATTCAGTACTTC
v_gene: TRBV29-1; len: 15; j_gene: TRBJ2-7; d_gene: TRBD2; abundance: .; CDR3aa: CSVTWTSGRRYEQYF; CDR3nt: TGCAGCGTTACATGGACTAGCGGGAGGAGGTACGAGCAGTACTTC
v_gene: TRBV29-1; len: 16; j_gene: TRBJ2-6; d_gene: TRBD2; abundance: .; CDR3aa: CSVEGLTLSGANVLTF; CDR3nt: TGCAGCGTGGAGGGACTAACCCTCTCTGGGGCCAACGTCCTGACTTTC
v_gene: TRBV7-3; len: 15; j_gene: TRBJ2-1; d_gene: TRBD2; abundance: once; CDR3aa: CASSFVRRERNEQFF; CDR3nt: TGTGCCAGCAGCTTCGTCCGGCGGGAGAGGAATGAGCAGTTCTTC
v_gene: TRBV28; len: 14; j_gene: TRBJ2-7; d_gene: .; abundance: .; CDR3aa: CASSEAGSSYEQYF; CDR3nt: TGTGCCAGCAGTGAGGCGGGTAGCTCCTACGAGCAGTACTTC
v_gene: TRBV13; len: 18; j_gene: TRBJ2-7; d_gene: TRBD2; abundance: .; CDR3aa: CASSLGPVSGITSYEQYF; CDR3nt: TGTGCCAGCAGCTTAGGCCCGGTTAGCGGGATAACCTCCTACGAGCAGTACTTC
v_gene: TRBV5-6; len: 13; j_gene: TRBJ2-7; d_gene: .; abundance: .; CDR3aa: CASSLSEGSEQYF; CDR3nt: TGTGCCAGCAGCCTATCGGAAGGTTCCGAGCAGTACTTC
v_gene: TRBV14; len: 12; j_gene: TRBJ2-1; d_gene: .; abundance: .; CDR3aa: CASSQGRGYQFF; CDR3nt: TGTGCCAGCAGCCAAGGGAGGGGTTACCAGTTCTTC
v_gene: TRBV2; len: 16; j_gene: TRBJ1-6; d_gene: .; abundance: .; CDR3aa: CASSESGLQPGSPLHF; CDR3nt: TGTGCCAGCAGTGAATCGGGTCTGCAACCGGGGTCACCCCTCCACTTT
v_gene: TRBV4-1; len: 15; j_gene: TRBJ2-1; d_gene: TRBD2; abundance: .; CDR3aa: CASRVLAGAYNEQFF; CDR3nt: TGCGCCAGCAGGGTATTAGCGGGAGCCTACAATGAGCAGTTCTTC
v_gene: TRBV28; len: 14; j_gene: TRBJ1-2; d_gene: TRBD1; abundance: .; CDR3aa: CASSLLTGFNGYTF; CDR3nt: TGTGCCAGCAGTTTATTGACAGGGTTCAATGGCTACACCTTC
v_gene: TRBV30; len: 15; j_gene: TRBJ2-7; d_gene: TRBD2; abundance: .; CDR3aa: CAWSAGLAGLYEQYF; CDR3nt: TGTGCCTGGAGTGCAGGACTAGCGGGACTGTACGAGCAGTACTTC
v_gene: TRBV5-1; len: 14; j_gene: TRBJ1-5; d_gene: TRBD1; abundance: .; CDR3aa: CASSSGQGNQPQHF; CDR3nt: TGCGCCAGCAGCTCAGGACAGGGCAATCAGCCCCAGCATTTT
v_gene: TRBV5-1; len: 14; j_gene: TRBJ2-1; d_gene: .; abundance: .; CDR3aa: CASSFARPSNEQFF; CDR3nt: TGCGCCAGCAGCTTCGCGAGACCGTCCAATGAGCAGTTCTTC
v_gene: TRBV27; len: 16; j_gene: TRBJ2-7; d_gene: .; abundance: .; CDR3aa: CASSPSWGQNSYEQYF; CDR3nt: TGTGCCAGCAGTCCCTCCTGGGGACAAAATTCCTACGAGCAGTACTTC
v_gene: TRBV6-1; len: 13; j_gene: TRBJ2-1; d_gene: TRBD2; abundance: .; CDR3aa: CASTRTSGNEQFF; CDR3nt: TGTGCCAGCACCAGGACTAGCGGCAATGAGCAGTTCTTC
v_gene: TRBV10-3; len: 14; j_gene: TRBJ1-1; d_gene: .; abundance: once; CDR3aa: CAISGGTLNTEAFF; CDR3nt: TGTGCCATCAGTGGAGGGACATTGAACACTGAAGCTTTCTTT
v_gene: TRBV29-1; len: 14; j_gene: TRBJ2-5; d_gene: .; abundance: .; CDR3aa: CSGLGGLGEETQYF; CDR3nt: TGCAGCGGCCTTGGCGGGTTGGGTGAAGAGACCCAGTACTTC
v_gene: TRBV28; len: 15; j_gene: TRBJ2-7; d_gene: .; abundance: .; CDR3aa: CASSPSGGSVLEQYF; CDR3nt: TGTGCCAGCAGTCCTTCAGGAGGGTCGGTTCTCGAGCAGTACTTC
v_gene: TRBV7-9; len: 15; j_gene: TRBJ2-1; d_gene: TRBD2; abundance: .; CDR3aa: CASIRTSGSGGEQFF; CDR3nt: TGTGCCAGCATCAGGACTAGCGGGAGTGGGGGTGAGCAGTTCTTC
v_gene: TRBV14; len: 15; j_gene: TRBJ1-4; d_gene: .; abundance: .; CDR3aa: CASSQHRASNEKLFF; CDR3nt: TGTGCCAGCAGCCAGCACAGGGCCTCAAATGAAAAACTGTTTTTT
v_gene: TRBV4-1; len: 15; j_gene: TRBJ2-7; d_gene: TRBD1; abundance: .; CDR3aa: CASSLLGQGPGEQYF; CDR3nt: TGCGCCAGCAGCCTCTTAGGACAGGGGCCAGGCGAGCAGTACTTC
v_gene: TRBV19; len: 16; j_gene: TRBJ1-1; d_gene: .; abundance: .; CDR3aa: CASSILQGVLDTEAFF; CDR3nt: TGTGCCAGTAGTATACTACAGGGAGTGCTGGACACTGAAGCTTTCTTT
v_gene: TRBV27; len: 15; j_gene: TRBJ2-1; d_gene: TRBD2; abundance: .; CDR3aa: CASSSLAGSGNEQFF; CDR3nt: TGTGCCAGCAGTTCGCTAGCGGGATCCGGCAATGAGCAGTTCTTC
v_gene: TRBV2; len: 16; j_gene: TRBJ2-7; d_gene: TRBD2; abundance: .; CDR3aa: CASSDLGSGASYEQYF; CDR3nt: TGTGCCAGCAGTGACCTCGGTAGCGGGGCCTCCTACGAGCAGTACTTC
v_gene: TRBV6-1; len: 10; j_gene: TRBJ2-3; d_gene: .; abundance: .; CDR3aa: CASQGDTQYF; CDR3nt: TGTGCCAGCCAAGGGGATACGCAGTATTTT
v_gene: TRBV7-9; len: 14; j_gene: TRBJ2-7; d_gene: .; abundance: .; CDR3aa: CASSLDPSFHEQYF; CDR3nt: TGTGCCAGCAGCTTAGACCCTAGTTTCCACGAGCAGTACTTC
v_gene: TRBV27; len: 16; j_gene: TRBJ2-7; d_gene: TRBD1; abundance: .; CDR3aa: CASSFTWTGGTYEQYF; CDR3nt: TGTGCCAGCAGCTTTACTTGGACAGGGGGTACCTACGAGCAGTACTTC
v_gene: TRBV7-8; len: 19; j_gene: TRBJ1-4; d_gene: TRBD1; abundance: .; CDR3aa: CASSLAATGTLATNEKLFF; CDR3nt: TGTGCCAGCAGCTTAGCGGCGACAGGGACTTTAGCAACTAATGAAAAACTGTTTTTT
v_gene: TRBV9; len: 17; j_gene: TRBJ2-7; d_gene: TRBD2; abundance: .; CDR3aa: CASSEEGTSGPSYEQYF; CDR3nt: TGTGCCAGCAGCGAGGAGGGAACTAGCGGACCTTCCTACGAGCAGTACTTC
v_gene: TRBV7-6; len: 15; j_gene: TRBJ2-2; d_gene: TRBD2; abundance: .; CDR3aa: CASSLKREWVGELFF; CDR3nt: TGTGCCAGCAGCTTAAAGCGGGAGTGGGTCGGGGAGCTGTTTTTT
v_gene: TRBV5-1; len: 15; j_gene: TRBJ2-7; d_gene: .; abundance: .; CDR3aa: CASSLESSVPYEQYF; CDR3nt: TGCGCCAGCAGCTTGGAATCGTCGGTCCCCTACGAGCAGTACTTC
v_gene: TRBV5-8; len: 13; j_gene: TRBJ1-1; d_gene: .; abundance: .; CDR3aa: CASSLGVNTEAFF; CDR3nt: TGTGCCAGCAGCTTGGGGGTGAACACTGAAGCTTTCTTT
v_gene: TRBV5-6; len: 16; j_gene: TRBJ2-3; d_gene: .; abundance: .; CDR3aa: CASSFRGPYLADTQYF; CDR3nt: TGTGCCAGCAGCTTCAGGGGCCCTTATTTAGCAGATACGCAGTATTTT
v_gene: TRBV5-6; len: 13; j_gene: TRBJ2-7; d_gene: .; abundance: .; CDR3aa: CASSLGRRVTEDF; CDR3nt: TGTGCCAGCAGCTTGGGCCGGAGGGTAACAGAAGACTTC
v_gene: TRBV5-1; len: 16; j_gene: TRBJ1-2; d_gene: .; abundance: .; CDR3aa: CASSLAFPKSDYGYTF; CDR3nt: TGCGCCAGCAGCTTGGCCTTCCCGAAATCAGACTATGGCTACACCTTC
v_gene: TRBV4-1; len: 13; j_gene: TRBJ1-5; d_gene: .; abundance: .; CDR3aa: CASSQARNQPQHF; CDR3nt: TGCGCCAGCAGCCAAGCGAGGAATCAGCCCCAGCATTTT
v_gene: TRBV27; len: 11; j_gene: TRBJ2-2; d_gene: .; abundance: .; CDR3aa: CASSGTGELFF; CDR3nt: TGTGCCAGCAGTGGCACCGGGGAGCTGTTTTTT
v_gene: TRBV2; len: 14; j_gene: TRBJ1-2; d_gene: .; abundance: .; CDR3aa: CASSEGGGNDGYTF; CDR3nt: TGTGCCAGCAGTGAGGGGGGAGGGAACGATGGCTACACCTTC
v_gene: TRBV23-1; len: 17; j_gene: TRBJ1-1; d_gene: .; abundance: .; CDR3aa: CASSQGGIGQPGAEAFF; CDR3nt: TGCGCCAGCAGTCAAGGGGGTATCGGCCAACCGGGGGCTGAAGCTTTCTTT
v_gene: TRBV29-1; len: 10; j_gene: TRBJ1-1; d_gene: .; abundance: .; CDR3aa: CSVEAGAAFF; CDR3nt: TGCAGCGTTGAAGCGGGGGCCGCTTTCTTT
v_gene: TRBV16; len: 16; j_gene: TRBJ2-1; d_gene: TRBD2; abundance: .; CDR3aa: CASSLLGTSGDNEQFF; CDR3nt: TGTGCCAGCAGCCTGCTTGGGACTAGCGGAGACAATGAGCAGTTCTTC
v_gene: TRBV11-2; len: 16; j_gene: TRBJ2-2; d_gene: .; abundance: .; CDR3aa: CASRPRLGMYTGELFF; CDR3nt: TGTGCCAGCAGGCCCCGGCTTGGGATGTACACCGGGGAGCTGTTTTTT
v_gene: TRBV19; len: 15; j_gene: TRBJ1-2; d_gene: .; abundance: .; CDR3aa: CASSMGILNYYGYTF; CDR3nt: TGTGCCAGTAGTATGGGCATTTTGAACTACTATGGCTACACCTTC